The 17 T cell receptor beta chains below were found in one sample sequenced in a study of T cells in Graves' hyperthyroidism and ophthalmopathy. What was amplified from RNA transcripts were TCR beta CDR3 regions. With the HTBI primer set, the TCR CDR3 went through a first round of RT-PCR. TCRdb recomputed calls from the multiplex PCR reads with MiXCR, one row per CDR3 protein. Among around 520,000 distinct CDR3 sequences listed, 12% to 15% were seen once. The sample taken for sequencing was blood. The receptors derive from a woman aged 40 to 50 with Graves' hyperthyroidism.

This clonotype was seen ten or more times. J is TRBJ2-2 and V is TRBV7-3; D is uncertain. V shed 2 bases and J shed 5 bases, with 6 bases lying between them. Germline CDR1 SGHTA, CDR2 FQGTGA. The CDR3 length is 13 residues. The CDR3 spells CASSLAVTGELFF. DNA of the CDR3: TGTGCCAGCAGCTTAGCGGTAACCGGGGAGCTGTTTTTT.

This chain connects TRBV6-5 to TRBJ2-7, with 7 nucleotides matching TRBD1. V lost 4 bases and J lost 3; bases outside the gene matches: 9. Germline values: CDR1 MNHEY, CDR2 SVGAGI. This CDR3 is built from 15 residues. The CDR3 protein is CASSSDRDSIYEQYF. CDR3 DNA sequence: TGTGCCAGCAGTTCAGACCGGGACAGCATCTACGAGCAGTACTTC.

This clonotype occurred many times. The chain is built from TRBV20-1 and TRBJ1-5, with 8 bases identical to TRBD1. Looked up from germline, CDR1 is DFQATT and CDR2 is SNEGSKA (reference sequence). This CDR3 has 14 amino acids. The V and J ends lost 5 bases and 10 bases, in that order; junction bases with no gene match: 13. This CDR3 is CSAPGTGVNLPQHF. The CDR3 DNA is TGCAGTGCTCCCGGGACAGGAGTTAATTTACCCCAGCATTTT.

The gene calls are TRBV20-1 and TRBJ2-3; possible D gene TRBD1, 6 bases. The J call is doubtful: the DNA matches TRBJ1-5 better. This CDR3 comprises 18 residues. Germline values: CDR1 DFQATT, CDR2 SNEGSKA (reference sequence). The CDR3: CSASTPTSGSGDTDTQHF. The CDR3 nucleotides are TGCAGTGCTAGCACCCCGACTAGCGGGAGTGGGGACACAGATACGCAGCATTTT.

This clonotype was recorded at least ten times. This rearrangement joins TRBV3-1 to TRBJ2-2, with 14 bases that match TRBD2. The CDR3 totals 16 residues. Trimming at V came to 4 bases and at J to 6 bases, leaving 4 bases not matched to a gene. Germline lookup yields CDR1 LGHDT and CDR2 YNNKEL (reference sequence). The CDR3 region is CASSLGLAGGAGELFF. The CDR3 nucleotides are TGTGCCAGCAGCCTTGGACTAGCGGGAGGCGCCGGGGAGCTGTTTTTT.

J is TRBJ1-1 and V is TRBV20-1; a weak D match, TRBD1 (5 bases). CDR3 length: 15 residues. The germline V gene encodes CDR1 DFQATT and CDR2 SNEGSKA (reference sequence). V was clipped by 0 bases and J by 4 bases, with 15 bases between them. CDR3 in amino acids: CSARDLYRGGTEAFF. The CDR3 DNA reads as TGCAGTGCTAGAGATCTCTATCGGGGGGGCACTGAAGCTTTCTTT.

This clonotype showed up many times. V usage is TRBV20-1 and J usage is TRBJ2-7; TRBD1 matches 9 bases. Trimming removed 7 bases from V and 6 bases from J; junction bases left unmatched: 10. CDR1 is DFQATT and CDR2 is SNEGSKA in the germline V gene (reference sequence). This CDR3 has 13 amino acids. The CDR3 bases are TGCAGTGTTTTTAACAGGGGGCAAGGCGAGCAGTACTTC. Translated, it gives CSVFNRGQGEQYF.

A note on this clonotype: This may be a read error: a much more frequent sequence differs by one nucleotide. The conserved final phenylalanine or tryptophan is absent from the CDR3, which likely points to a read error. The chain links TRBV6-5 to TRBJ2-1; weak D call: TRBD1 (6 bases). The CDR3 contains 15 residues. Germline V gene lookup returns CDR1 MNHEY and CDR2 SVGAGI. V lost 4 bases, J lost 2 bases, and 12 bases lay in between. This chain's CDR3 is CASSFGGSPYNEQFV. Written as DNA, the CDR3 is TGTGCCAGCAGTTTTGGGGGCTCGCCCTACAATGAGCAGTTCGTC.

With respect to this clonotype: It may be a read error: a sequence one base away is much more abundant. The CDR3 DNA is TGCGCCAGCAGCGGCACCGGGACTAGGGGTAATGAGCAGTTCTTC. It specifies CASSGTGTRGNEQFF. The rearrangement links TRBV5-1 to TRBJ2-1, with 8 bases lining up with TRBD2. Germline V gene sequence: CDR1 SGHRS, CDR2 YFSETQ. The CDR3 runs to 15 residues. V lost 4 bases and J lost 7; bases outside the gene matches: 10.

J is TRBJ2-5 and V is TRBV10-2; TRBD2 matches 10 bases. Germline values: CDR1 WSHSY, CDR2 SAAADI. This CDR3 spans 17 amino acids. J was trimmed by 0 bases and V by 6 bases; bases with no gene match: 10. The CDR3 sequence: CASSPSGGFGYQETQYF. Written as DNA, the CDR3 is TGCGCCAGCAGCCCTAGCGGGGGCTTCGGTTACCAAGAGACCCAGTACTTC.

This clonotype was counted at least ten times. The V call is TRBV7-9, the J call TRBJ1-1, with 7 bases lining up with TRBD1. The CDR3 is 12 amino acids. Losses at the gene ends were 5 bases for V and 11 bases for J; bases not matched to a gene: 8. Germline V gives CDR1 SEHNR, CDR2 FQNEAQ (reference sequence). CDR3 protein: CASSPEGGQAFF. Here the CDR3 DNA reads TGTGCCAGCAGCCCTGAGGGGGGACAGGCTTTCTTT. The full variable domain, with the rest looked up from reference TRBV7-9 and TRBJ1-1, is DTGVSQNPRHKITKRGQNVTFRCDPISEHNRLYWYRQTLGQGPEFLTYFQNEAQLEKSRLLSDRFSAERPKGSFSTLEIQRTEQGDSAMYLCASSPEGGQAFFGQGTRLTVV.

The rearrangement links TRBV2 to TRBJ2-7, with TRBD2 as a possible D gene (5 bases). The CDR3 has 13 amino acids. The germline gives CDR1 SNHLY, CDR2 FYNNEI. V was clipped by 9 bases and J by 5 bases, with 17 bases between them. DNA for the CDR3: TGTGCCAGTTACCGGGAACGGGCCCACGAGCAGTACTTC. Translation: CASYRERAHEQYF.

CDR3 nucleotide sequence: TGCGCCAGCAGCTTGGTGGCTGCAAGAAATGAAAAACTGTTTTTT. Its protein is CASSLVAARNEKLFF. The chain combines TRBV5-1 with TRBJ1-4, with D unresolved. Trimming cost V 0 bases and J 5 bases, with 11 bases left between them. The CDR3 contains 15 residues. The germline V gene encodes CDR1 SGHRS and CDR2 YFSETQ.

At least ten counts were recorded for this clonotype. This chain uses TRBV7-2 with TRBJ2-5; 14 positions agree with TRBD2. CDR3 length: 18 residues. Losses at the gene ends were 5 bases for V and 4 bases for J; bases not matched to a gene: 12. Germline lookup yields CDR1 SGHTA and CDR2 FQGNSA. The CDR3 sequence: CASSQGLAGEGLRETQYF. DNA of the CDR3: TGTGCCAGCAGCCAGGGACTAGCGGGAGAAGGCCTCCGAGAGACCCAGTACTTC.

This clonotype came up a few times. CDR3 amino acids: CSATGQRGLHF. For the CDR3, the DNA is TGCAGTGCTACTGGACAGCGAGGTCTCCACTTT. The chain is built from TRBV20-1 and TRBJ1-6; D might be TRBD1 (6 bases). The CDR3 contains 11 residues. CDR1 and CDR2 (germline): DFQATT, SNEGSKA (reference sequence). Trimming shortened V by 4 bases and J by 16 bases, and 14 bases separated the two germline ends.

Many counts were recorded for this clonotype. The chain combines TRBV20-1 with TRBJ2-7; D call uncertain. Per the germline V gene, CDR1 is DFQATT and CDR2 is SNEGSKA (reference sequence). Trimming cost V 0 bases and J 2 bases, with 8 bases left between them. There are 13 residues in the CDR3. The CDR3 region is CSAREVQTYEQYF. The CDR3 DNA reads TGCAGTGCTAGAGAGGTTCAGACCTACGAGCAGTACTTC.

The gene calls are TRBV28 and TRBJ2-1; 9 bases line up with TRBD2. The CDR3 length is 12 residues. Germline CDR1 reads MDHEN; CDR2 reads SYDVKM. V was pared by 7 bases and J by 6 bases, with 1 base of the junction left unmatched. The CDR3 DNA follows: TGTGCCAGCAAACTAGCGGGCAATGAGCAGTTCTTC. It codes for CASKLAGNEQFF.